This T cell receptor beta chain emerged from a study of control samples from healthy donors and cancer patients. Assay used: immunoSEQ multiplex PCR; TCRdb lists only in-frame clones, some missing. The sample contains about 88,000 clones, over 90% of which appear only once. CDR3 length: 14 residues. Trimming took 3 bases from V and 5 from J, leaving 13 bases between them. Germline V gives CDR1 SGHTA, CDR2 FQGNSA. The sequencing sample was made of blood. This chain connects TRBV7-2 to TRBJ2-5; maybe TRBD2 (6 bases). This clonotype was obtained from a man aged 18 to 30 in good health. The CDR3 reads CASSFSGAGETQYF. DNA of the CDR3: TGTGCCAGCAGCTTTTCCGGGGCGGGGGAGACCCAGTACTTC.